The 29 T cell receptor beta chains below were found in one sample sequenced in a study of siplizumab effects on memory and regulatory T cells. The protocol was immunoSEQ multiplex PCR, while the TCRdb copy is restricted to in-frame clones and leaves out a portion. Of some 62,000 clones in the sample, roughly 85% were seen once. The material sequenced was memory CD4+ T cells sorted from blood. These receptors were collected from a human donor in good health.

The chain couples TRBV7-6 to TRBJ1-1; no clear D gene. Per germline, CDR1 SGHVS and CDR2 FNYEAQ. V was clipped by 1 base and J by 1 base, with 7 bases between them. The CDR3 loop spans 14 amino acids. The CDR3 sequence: CASSLGAGNTEAFF. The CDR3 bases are TGTGCCAGCAGCTTAGGTGCAGGGAACACTGAAGCTTTCTTT.

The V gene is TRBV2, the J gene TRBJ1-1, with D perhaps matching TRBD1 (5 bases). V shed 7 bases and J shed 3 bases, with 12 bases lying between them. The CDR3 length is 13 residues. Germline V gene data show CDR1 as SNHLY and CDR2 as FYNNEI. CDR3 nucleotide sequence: TGTGCCAGCACGATCAGGGAGGACACTGAAGCTTTCTTT. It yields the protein CASTIREDTEAFF. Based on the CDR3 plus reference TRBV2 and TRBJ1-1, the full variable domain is EPEVTQTPSHQVTQMGQEVILRCVPISNHLYFYWYRQILGQKVEFLVSFYNNEISEKSEIFDDQFSVERPDGSNFTLKIRSTKLEDSAMYFCASTIREDTEAFFGQGTRLTVV.

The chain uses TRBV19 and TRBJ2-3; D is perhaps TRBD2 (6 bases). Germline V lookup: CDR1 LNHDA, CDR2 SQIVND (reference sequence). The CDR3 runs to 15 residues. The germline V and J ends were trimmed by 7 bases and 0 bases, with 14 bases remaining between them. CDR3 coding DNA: TGTGCCAGTAAGGATCGCGGGGACAGCACAGATACGCAGTATTTT. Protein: CASKDRGDSTDTQYF.

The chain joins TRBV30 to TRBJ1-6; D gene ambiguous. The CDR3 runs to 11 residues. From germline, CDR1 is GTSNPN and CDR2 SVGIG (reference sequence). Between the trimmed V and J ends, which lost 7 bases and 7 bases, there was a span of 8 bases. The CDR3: CAYLQNSPLHF. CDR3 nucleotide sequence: TGTGCCTACCTACAGAATTCACCCCTCCACTTT.

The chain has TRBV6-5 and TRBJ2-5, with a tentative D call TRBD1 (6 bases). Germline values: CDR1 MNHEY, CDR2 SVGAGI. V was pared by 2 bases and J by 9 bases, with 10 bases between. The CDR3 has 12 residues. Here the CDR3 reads CASSYNREPQYF. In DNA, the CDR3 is TGTGCCAGCAGTTACAACAGGGAGCCCCAGTACTTC.

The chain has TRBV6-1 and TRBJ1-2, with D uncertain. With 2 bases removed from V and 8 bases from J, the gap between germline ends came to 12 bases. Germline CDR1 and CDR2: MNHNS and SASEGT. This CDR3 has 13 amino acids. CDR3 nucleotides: TGTGCCAGCAGTGAAAGAAGGAGTGGGGGCTACACCTTC. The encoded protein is CASSERRSGGYTF.

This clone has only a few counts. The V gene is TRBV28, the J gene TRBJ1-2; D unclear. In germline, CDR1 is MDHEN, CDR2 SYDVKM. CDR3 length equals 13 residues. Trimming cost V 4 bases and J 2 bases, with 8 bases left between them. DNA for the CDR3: TGTGCCAGCAGTTCAACAAAGAACTATGGCTACACCTTC. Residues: CASSSTKNYGYTF.

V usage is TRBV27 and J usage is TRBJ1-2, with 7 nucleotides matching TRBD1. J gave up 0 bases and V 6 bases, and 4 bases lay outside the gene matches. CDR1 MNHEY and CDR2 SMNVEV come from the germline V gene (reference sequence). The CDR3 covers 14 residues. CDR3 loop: CASRRGPANYGYTF. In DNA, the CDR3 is TGTGCCAGCAGGAGGGGGCCCGCTAACTATGGCTACACCTTC.

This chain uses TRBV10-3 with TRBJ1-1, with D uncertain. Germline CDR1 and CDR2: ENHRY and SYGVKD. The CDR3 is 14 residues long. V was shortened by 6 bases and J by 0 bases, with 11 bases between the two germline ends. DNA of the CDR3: TGTGCCATCAGGGGGTGGGGAGTGAACACTGAAGCTTTCTTT. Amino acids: CAIRGWGVNTEAFF.

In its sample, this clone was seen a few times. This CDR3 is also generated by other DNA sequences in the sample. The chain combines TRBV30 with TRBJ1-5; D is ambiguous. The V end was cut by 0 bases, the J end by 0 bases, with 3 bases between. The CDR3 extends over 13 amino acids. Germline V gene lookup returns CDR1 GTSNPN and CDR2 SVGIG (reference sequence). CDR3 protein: CAWSVSSNQPQHF. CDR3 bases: TGTGCCTGGAGTGTGAGTAGCAATCAGCCCCAGCATTTT.

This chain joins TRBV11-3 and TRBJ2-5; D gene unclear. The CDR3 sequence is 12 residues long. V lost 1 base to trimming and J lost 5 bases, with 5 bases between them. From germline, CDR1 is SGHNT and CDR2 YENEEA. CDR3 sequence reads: CASSLAGETQYF. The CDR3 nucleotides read TGTGCCAGCAGCTTAGCCGGGGAGACCCAGTACTTC.

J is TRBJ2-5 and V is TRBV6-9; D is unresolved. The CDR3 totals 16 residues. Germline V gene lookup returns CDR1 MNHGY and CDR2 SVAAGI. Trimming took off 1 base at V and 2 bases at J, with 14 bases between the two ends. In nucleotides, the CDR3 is TGTGCCAGCAGTTATTTGAGCCAGTTTCTACAAGAGACCCAGTACTTC. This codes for CASSYLSQFLQETQYF.

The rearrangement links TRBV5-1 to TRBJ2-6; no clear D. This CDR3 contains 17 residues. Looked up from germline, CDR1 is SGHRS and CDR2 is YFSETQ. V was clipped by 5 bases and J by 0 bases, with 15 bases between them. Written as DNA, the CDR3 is TGCGCCAGCAGTAGCTCTGGGCAGGCCTCTGGGGCCAACGTCCTGACTTTC. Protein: CASSSSGQASGANVLTF. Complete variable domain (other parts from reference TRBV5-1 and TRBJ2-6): KAGVTQTPRYLIKTRGQQVTLSCSPISGHRSVSWYQQTPGQGLQFLFEYFSETQRNKGNFPGRFSGRQFSNSRSEMNVSTLELGDSALYLCASSSSGQASGANVLTFGAGSRLTVL.

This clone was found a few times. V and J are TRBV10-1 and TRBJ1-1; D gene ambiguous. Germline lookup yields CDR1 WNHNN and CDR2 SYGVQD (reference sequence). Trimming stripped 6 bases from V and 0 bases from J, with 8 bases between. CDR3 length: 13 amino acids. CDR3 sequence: CASRGNMNTEAFF. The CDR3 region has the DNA TGCGCCAGCAGAGGGAACATGAACACTGAAGCTTTCTTT.

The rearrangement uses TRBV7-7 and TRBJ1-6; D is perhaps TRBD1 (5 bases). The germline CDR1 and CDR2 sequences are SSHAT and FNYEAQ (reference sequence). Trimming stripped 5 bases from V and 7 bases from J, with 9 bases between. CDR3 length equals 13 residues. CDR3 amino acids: CASSRDGNSPLHF. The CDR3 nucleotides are TGTGCCAGCAGCCGGGACGGGAATTCACCCCTCCACTTT.

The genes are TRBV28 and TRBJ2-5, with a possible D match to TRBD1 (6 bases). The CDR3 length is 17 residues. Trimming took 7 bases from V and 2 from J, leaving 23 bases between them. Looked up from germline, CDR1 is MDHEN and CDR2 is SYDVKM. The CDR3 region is CASTPSWWQGQQETQYF. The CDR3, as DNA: TGTGCCAGCACCCCCTCTTGGTGGCAGGGGCAACAAGAGACCCAGTACTTC. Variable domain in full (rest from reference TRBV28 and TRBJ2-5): DVKVTQSSRYLVKRTGEKVFLECVQDMDHENMFWYRQDPGLGLRLIYFSYDVKMKEKGDIPEGYSVSREKKERFSLILESASTNQTSMYLCASTPSWWQGQQETQYFGPGTRLLVL.

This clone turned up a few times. DNA for the CDR3: TGTGCCAGCAGCCTCACTTTCAATCAGCCCCAGCATTTT. The encoded protein is CASSLTFNQPQHF. The V gene is TRBV27, the J gene TRBJ1-5; D call uncertain. CDR1 is MNHEY and CDR2 is SMNVEV in the germline V gene (reference sequence). The CDR3 is made up of 13 amino acids. V lost 6 bases, J lost 3 bases, and 9 bases lay in between.

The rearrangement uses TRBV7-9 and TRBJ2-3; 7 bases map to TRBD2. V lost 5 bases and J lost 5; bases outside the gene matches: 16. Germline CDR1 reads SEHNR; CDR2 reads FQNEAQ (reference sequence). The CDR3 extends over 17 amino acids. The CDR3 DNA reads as TGTGCCAGCAGCCCATACAACCGTGTGGGGGGGATAGATACGCAGTATTTT. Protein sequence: CASSPYNRVGGIDTQYF.

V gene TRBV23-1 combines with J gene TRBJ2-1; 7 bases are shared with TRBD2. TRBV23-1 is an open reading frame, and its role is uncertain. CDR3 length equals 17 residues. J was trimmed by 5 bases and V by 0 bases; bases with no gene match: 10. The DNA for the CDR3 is TGCGCCAGCAGTCAATCGCCCCCCAAGGGAGGGGACAATGAGCAGTTCTTC. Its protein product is CASSQSPPKGGDNEQFF.

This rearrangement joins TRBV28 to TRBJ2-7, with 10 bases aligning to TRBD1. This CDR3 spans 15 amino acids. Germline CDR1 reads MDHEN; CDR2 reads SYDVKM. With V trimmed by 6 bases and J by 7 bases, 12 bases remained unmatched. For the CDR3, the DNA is TGTGCCAGCAGGAAAGCGGGACAGGGGCGACAGGAGCAGTACTTC. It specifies CASRKAGQGRQEQYF.

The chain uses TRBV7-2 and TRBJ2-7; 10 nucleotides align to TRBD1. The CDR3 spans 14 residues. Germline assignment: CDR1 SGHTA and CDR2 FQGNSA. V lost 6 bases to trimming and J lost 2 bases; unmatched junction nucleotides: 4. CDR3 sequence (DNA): TGTGCCAGCAGTTCCGGGACAGGGGCCTACGAGCAGTACTTC. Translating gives CASSSGTGAYEQYF.

The CDR3 reads CASSEIRQGNNQPQHF. CDR3 DNA: TGTGCCAGCAGTGAAATTAGACAGGGGAACAATCAGCCCCAGCATTTT. The chain links TRBV27 to TRBJ1-5; TRBD1 aligns across 8 bases. V dropped 5 bases and J dropped 3; count of bases not matched to a gene: 9. The CDR3 length is 16 residues. Germline V gene data show CDR1 as MNHEY and CDR2 as SMNVEV (reference sequence).

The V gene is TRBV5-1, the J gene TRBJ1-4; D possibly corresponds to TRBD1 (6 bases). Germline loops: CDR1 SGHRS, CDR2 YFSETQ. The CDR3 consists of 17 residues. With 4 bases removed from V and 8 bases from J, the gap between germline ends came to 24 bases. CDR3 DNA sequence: TGCGCCAGCAGCGTAGAGGGGACAATGAGGCCCGGGGAAAAACTGTTTTTT. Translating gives CASSVEGTMRPGEKLFF.

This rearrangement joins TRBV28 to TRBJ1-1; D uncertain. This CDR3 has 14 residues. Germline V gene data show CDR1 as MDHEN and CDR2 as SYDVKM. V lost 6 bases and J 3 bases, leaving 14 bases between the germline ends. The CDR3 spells CASRVIGLDTEAFF. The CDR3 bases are TGTGCCAGCAGGGTCATAGGGCTGGACACTGAAGCTTTCTTT.

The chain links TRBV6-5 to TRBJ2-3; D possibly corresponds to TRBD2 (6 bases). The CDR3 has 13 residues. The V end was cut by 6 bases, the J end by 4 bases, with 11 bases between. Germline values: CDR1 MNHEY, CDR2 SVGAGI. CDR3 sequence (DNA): TGTGCCAGCAGGCCCCCGGGGGCAGATACGCAGTATTTT. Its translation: CASRPPGADTQYF.

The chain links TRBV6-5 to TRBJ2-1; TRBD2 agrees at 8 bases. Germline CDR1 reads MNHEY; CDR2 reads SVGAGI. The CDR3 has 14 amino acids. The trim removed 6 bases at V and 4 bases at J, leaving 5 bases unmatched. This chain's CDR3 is CASRERGPYNEQFF. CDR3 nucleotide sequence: TGTGCCAGCAGGGAGCGGGGGCCTTACAATGAGCAGTTCTTC.

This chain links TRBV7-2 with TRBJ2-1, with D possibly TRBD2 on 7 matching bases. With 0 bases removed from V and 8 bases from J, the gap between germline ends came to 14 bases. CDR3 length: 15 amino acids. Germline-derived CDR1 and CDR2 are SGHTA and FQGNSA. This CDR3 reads CASSLAGGPYDEQFF. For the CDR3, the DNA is TGTGCCAGCAGCTTAGCGGGGGGGCCTTATGATGAGCAGTTCTTC.

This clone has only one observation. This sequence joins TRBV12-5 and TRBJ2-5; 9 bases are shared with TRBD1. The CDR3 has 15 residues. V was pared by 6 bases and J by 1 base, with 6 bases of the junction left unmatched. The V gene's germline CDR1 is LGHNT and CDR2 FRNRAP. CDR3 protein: CASGNGQGIQETQYF. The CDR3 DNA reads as TGTGCTAGTGGCAATGGACAGGGGATCCAAGAGACCCAGTACTTC. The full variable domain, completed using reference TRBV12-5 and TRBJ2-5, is DARVTQTPRHKVTEMGQEVTMRCQPILGHNTVFWYRQTMMQGLELLAYFRNRAPLDDSGMPKDRFSAEMPDATLATLKIQPSEPRDSAVYFCASGNGQGIQETQYFGPGTRLLVL.

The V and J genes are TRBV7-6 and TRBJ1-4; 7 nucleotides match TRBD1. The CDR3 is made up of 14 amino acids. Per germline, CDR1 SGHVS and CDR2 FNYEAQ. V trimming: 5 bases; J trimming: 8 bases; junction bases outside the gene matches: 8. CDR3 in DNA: TGTGCCAGCAGCCCCAGGGGGGTTGAGGAAAAACTGTTTTTT. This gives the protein CASSPRGVEEKLFF.